Listed below are T cell receptor beta chains from one sample, sequenced in a study of blood T cell repertoires in COVID-19. Using immunoSEQ multiplex PCR, the repertoire was profiled, and TCRdb retains in-frame clones only, with some absent. The sample carries about 230,000 clones, 75% to 85% recorded once. Sequences were obtained from peripheral blood. These receptors originate from a woman between 50 and 59 years old with acute or convalescent COVID-19. CDR3s include the opening cysteine and the closing phenylalanine or tryptophan. A D gene is named only where the DNA matches it firmly. The size entry is marked missing in some rows and otherwise reads once, few, many or a size class.

>TRBV7-2|NA|TRBJ2-3|TRBD2
TGTGCCAGCAGCGGACGGACTAGCGGGAAATCAGATACGCAGTATTTT
CASSGRTSGKSDTQYF
>TRBV5-1|NA|TRBJ2-1|TRBD2
TGCGCCAGCAGCTTGCGGCCTAGCGGGAGTGCTGAGCAGTTCTTC
CASSLRPSGSAEQFF
>TRBV6-5|few|TRBJ2-5|TRBD2
TGTGCCAGCAGTTCCAGCGGGGTGTGGGAGACCCAGTACTTC
CASSSSGVWETQYF
>TRBV4-1|NA|TRBJ2-4|NA
TGCGCCAGCAGTTTGGGGGGTGTTTCCAAAAACATTCAGTACTTC
CASSLGGVSKNIQYF
>TRBV3-1/TRBV3-2|NA|TRBJ1-2|NA
TGTGCCAGCAGCCAAGGAGGGACTAACTATGGCTACACCTTC
CASSQGGTNYGYTF
>TRBV3-1/TRBV3-2|NA|TRBJ1-6|NA
TGTGCCAGCAGTAGTTGGGGGGACTCACCCCTCCACTTT
CASSSWGDSPLHF
>TRBV4-1|once|TRBJ2-2|NA
TGCGCCAGCAGCCATCGGGACACCGGGGAGCTGTTTTTT
CASSHRDTGELFF
>TRBV4-1|few|TRBJ2-7|NA
TGCGCCAGCAGCCAAGTCTCCAGGGCCCTTCTCTCCGAGCAGTACTTC
CASSQVSRALLSEQYF
>TRBV11-3|NA|TRBJ2-3|TRBD2
TGTGCCAGCAGCGGAGGGACTAGCGGAACACTTAGCGCAGATACGCAGTATTTT
CASSGGTSGTLSADTQYF
>TRBV5-6|NA|TRBJ2-1|TRBD2
TGTGCCAGCAGCTTGGTGCATCCGGGAGGGCCGAGTGAGCAGTTCTTC
CASSLVHPGGPSEQFF
>TRBV7-9|NA|TRBJ1-1|NA
TGTGCCAGCAGCCAAGATCCCGGGGGGAACACTGAAGCTTTCTTT
CASSQDPGGNTEAFF
>TRBV2|NA|TRBJ2-3|TRBD2
TGTGCCAGCAGTGATGCCAGCGGGAGCCCAGATACGCAGTATTTT
CASSDASGSPDTQYF
>TRBV27|NA|TRBJ1-5|NA
TGTGCCAGCAGTCCCCACCCCGATCGATGGTCGGGTGGCAATCAGCCCCAGCATTTT
CASSPHPDRWSGGNQPQHF
>TRBV15|once|TRBJ2-3|TRBD2
TGTGCCACCAGCAGAGGTACGAGCGGGGGCACAGATACGCAGTATTTT
CATSRGTSGGTDTQYF